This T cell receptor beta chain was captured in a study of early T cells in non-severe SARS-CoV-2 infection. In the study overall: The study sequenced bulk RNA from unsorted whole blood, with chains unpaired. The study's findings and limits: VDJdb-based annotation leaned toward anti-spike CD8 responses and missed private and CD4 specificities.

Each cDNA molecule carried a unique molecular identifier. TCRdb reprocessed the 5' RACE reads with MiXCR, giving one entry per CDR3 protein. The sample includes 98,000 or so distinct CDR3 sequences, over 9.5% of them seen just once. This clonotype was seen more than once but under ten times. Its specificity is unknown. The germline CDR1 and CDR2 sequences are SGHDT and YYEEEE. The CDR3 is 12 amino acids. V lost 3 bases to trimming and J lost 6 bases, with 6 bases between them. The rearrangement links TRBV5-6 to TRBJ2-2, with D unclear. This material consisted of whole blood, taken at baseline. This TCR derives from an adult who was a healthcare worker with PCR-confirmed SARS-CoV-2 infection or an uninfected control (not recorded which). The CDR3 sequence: CASSSTAGELFF. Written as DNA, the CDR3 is TGTGCCAGCAGCTCCACTGCCGGGGAGCTGTTTTTT.